Below, 28 T cell receptor beta chains from the same sample are listed, as sequenced in a study of T cells in Graves' hyperthyroidism and ophthalmopathy. The CDR3 regions of TCR beta were amplified from RNA transcripts. HTBI primers were used for first-round RT-PCR of the TCR CDR3. MiXCR, run by TCRdb on the multiplex PCR reads, gives a single entry per CDR3 protein. The table shows around 210,000 distinct CDR3 sequences, with 17% occurring only once. The sequencing sample was made of blood. The receptor set was obtained from a woman aged 50 to 65 with Graves' hyperthyroidism.

In its sample, this clonotype was seen many times. The rearrangement links TRBV20-1 to TRBJ1-2, with 7 bases matching TRBD1. Trimming cost V 3 bases and J 4 bases; bases outside gene matches: 11. This CDR3 contains 15 residues. Germline V lookup: CDR1 DFQATT, CDR2 SNEGSKA (reference sequence). CDR3 sequence: CSASPPGTAIYGYTF. CDR3 nucleotides: TGCAGTGCTAGCCCCCCAGGGACAGCAATCTATGGCTACACCTTC.

This clonotype was counted a few times. This rearrangement joins TRBV20-1 to TRBJ1-1; the match to TRBD1 covers 8 bases. This CDR3 spans 13 amino acids. Germline CDR1 is DFQATT and CDR2 is SNEGSKA (reference sequence). V shed 5 bases, J shed 6 bases, and the junction held 8 bases outside the gene matches. This CDR3 is CSAGGQGNAEAFF. DNA for the CDR3: TGCAGTGCTGGCGGACAGGGCAACGCTGAAGCTTTCTTT.

In this sample, this clonotype turned up many times. The chain is built from TRBV7-8 and TRBJ2-1; 10 positions agree with TRBD2. The CDR3 spans 16 residues. The J segment lost 5 bases and the V segment lost 5 bases, leaving 9 bases of the junction unmatched. Germline CDR1 and CDR2: SGHVS and FQNEAQ. CDR3 sequence (DNA): TGTGCCAGCAGCCGGACTAGCGGAACTTCCCACAATGAGCAGTTCTTC. It specifies CASSRTSGTSHNEQFF.

This clonotype has at least ten counts. The J gene is TRBJ1-1, the V gene TRBV4-1; no clear D. The CDR3 totals 14 residues. Germline CDR1 and CDR2: MGHRA and YSYEKL. The germline V and J ends were trimmed by 4 bases and 2 bases, with 11 bases remaining between them. The CDR3 DNA is TGCGCCAGCAGCCCTCGGGAGTTAAACACTGAAGCTTTCTTT. This encodes CASSPRELNTEAFF.

The sample holds many counts of this clonotype. This sequence joins TRBV28 and TRBJ2-4; 9 nucleotides align to TRBD2. CDR3 length equals 16 residues. V was clipped by 6 bases and J by 2 bases; unmatched bases: 8. Germline V gene lookup returns CDR1 MDHEN and CDR2 SYDVKM. The CDR3 sequence: CASRTAGGPTKNIQYF. The DNA for the CDR3 is TGTGCCAGCAGAACTGCGGGAGGGCCTACCAAAAACATTCAGTACTTC.

This clonotype showed up many times. V and J are TRBV2 and TRBJ2-1; 10 bases map to TRBD2. This CDR3 region has 15 residues. Germline V gives CDR1 SNHLY, CDR2 FYNNEI. With V trimmed by 3 bases and J by 8 bases, 7 bases remained unmatched. CDR3 amino acids: CASSEGAGGPDEQFF. The CDR3 coding sequence is TGTGCCAGCAGTGAGGGAGCGGGAGGGCCGGATGAGCAGTTCTTC. Using reference TRBV2 and TRBJ2-1 for the parts outside the CDR3, the full variable domain is EPEVTQTPSHQVTQMGQEVILRCVPISNHLYFYWYRQILGQKVEFLVSFYNNEISEKSEIFDDQFSVERPDGSNFTLKIRSTKLEDSAMYFCASSEGAGGPDEQFFGPGTRLTVL.

This clonotype occurred many times. The gene calls are TRBV4-1 and TRBJ2-7, with 10 bases matching TRBD1. The J segment lost 1 base and the V segment lost 0 bases, leaving 0 bases of the junction unmatched. The CDR3 runs 15 residues. Germline V gene lookup returns CDR1 MGHRA and CDR2 YSYEKL. CDR3 nucleotide sequence: TGCGCCAGCAGCCAAGAGGGACAGGGGTCCTACGAGCAGTACTTC. Residues: CASSQEGQGSYEQYF.

The chain employs TRBV4-2 and TRBJ2-2, with D unclear. Germline V lookup: CDR1 LGHNA, CDR2 YNFKEQ. V was trimmed by 2 bases and J by 0 bases, leaving 4 bases between them. CDR3 length equals 14 residues. The CDR3 DNA follows: TGTGCCAGCAGCCAAAGACCGAACACCGGGGAGCTGTTTTTT. It translates to CASSQRPNTGELFF.

This clonotype has more than one count but fewer than ten. The chain combines TRBV20-1 with TRBJ2-7; D is perhaps TRBD2 (5 bases). Germline V gene data show CDR1 as DFQATT and CDR2 as SNEGSKA (reference sequence). Trimming left V 6 bases short and J 1 base short, with 16 bases between. CDR3 length equals 14 residues. DNA for the CDR3: TGCAGTGCCCCGGGTCAGAGCGGATCCTACGAGCAGTACTTC. This encodes CSAPGQSGSYEQYF.

This clonotype was observed at least ten times. This chain connects TRBV7-3 to TRBJ2-1, with TRBD2 matching 10 bases. V shed 2 bases and J 6 bases; nucleotides not matched to a gene: 1. Germline V lookup: CDR1 SGHTA, CDR2 FQGTGA. The CDR3 extends over 14 amino acids. The CDR3 spells CASSLASGGNEQFF. CDR3 coding DNA: TGTGCCAGCAGCTTAGCTAGCGGGGGCAATGAGCAGTTCTTC.

The genes are TRBV3-1 and TRBJ2-1; 10 nucleotides align to TRBD2. V shed 4 bases and J 6 bases; nucleotides not matched to a gene: 12. The CDR3 is made up of 17 amino acids. The germline V gene encodes CDR1 LGHDT and CDR2 YNNKEL (reference sequence). This CDR3 is CASSRYGEREGPNEQFF. The CDR3 DNA is TGTGCCAGCAGCCGATACGGGGAGCGGGAGGGCCCCAATGAGCAGTTCTTC.

V usage is TRBV10-3 and J usage is TRBJ1-5, with D possibly TRBD1 on 6 matching bases. This CDR3 has 14 amino acids. Per germline, CDR1 ENHRY and CDR2 SYGVKD. V gave up 6 bases and J gave up 0 bases, with 9 bases separating them. CDR3 residues: CAISGTHSNQPQHF. In DNA form, the CDR3 reads TGTGCCATCAGCGGGACACATAGCAATCAGCCCCAGCATTTT.

At least ten counts were recorded for this clonotype. The chain has TRBV7-9 and TRBJ1-1, with 11 bases aligning to TRBD1. This CDR3 region has 17 residues. Germline CDR1 is SEHNR and CDR2 is FQNEAQ (reference sequence). Unmatched junction bases numbered 12, after V lost 5 bases and J lost 4 bases. The CDR3 nucleotides are TGTGCCAGCAGCCTCCAAACACCCGGGACAGGGGGCACTGAAGCTTTCTTT. Protein sequence: CASSLQTPGTGGTEAFF.

This clonotype was detected many times. The genes are TRBV7-3 and TRBJ1-1, with D unclear. The V gene lost 0 bases and the J gene lost 0 bases, with 11 bases spanning the gap. Germline CDR1 and CDR2: SGHTA and FQGTGA. The CDR3 is made up of 16 amino acids. CDR3 loop: CASSLTFRPMNTEAFF. The CDR3 DNA is TGTGCCAGCAGCTTAACGTTCAGACCCATGAACACTGAAGCTTTCTTT.

Only a few counts were recorded for this clonotype. The gene calls are TRBV5-1 and TRBJ1-5, with 7 bases aligning to TRBD1. The CDR3 is 13 amino acids. With V trimmed by 1 base and J by 5 bases, 0 bases remained unmatched. Per germline, CDR1 SGHRS and CDR2 YFSETQ. CDR3: CASSLQGDQPQHF. In DNA, the CDR3 is TGCGCCAGCAGCTTGCAGGGGGATCAGCCCCAGCATTTT.

This clonotype was recorded a few times. The chain recombines TRBV3-1 with TRBJ2-1, with 13 bases that match TRBD2. Trimming at V came to 5 bases and at J to 4 bases, leaving 5 bases not matched to a gene. CDR3 length equals 16 residues. In germline, CDR1 is LGHDT, CDR2 YNNKEL (reference sequence). The CDR3: CASSFQLAGGYNEQFF. The CDR3 nucleotides are TGTGCCAGCAGCTTTCAACTAGCGGGAGGGTACAATGAGCAGTTCTTC.

This clonotype was seen more than once but under ten times. V gene TRBV7-9 combines with J gene TRBJ2-5, with 13 bases that match TRBD2. This CDR3 comprises 17 residues. Germline CDR1 is SEHNR and CDR2 is FQNEAQ (reference sequence). V shed 5 bases and J 5 bases; nucleotides not matched to a gene: 11. In DNA, the CDR3 is TGTGCCAGCAGCCCTGTAGGGACTAGCGGGAATCAGGAGACCCAGTACTTC. Its protein product is CASSPVGTSGNQETQYF. The full variable domain, rest sourced from reference TRBV7-9 and TRBJ2-5, is DTGVSQNPRHKITKRGQNVTFRCDPISEHNRLYWYRQTLGQGPEFLTYFQNEAQLEKSRLLSDRFSAERPKGSFSTLEIQRTEQGDSAMYLCASSPVGTSGNQETQYFGPGTRLLVL.

This clonotype was observed many times. CDR3 amino acids: CAISDRGAPNYGYTF. The DNA of the CDR3 is TGTGCCATCAGTGACAGGGGGGCCCCTAACTATGGCTACACCTTC. The V call is TRBV10-3, the J call TRBJ1-2, with 7 bases aligning to TRBD1. Losses at the gene ends were 3 bases for V and 0 bases for J; bases not matched to a gene: 4. The germline CDR1 and CDR2 sequences are ENHRY and SYGVKD. CDR3 length: 15 residues.

This clonotype showed up many times. The genes are TRBV28 and TRBJ2-7, with 13 positions matching TRBD2. Unmatched junction bases numbered 5, after V lost 0 bases and J lost 9 bases. The CDR3 is 15 residues long. The germline CDR1 and CDR2 sequences are MDHEN and SYDVKM. The chain's CDR3 is CASSLWTSGRLGQYF. CDR3 coding DNA: TGTGCCAGCAGTTTATGGACTAGCGGGAGGCTGGGGCAGTACTTC.

The chain recombines TRBV29-1 with TRBJ1-2; D might be TRBD1 (6 bases). The CDR3 is made up of 19 amino acids. V was clipped by 0 bases and J by 0 bases, with 23 bases between them. The V gene's germline CDR1 is SQVTM and CDR2 ANQGSEA. CDR3 bases: TGCAGCGTTGAAGATCGGAACTTCGCAGGGGCACCTACTAACTATGGCTACACCTTC. Encoded protein: CSVEDRNFAGAPTNYGYTF.

Many counts were recorded for this clonotype. The chain is built from TRBV11-3 and TRBJ2-7; no firm D call. CDR1 and CDR2 from the germline V gene are SGHNT and YENEEA. The CDR3 covers 14 residues. Trimming cost V 0 bases and J 3 bases, with 9 bases left between them. The CDR3 bases are TGTGCCAGCAGCTTAGATCCGCCAAGCTACGAGCAGTACTTC. Translating gives CASSLDPPSYEQYF.

The gene calls are TRBV28 and TRBJ1-4; D possibly corresponds to TRBD1 (6 bases). The CDR3 contains 14 residues. Germline-derived CDR1 and CDR2 are MDHEN and SYDVKM. The V gene lost 5 bases and the J gene lost 6 bases, with 13 bases spanning the gap. CDR3 region: CASSLEGGHEKLFF. As DNA, the CDR3 is TGTGCCAGCAGTCTCGAGGGGGGTCATGAAAAACTGTTTTTT.

This clonotype was recorded many times. The J gene is TRBJ2-5, the V gene TRBV5-1; the match to TRBD2 covers 16 bases. The V segment lost 4 bases and the J segment 5 bases; nucleotides outside the gene matches: 5. Germline-derived CDR1 and CDR2 are SGHRS and YFSETQ. The CDR3 has 16 amino acids. This chain's CDR3 is CASSLGLAGGLETQYF. In DNA, the CDR3 is TGCGCCAGCAGCCTGGGACTAGCGGGAGGGTTGGAGACCCAGTACTTC.

In its sample, this clonotype was seen many times. This chain connects TRBV28 to TRBJ2-1, with D possibly matching TRBD2 (5 bases). Germline V CDR1 and CDR2: MDHEN, SYDVKM. The CDR3 length is 14 residues. V was trimmed by 8 bases and J by 0 bases, leaving 11 bases between them. The CDR3 protein is CASGLGSSYNEQFF. The CDR3 DNA follows: TGTGCCAGCGGACTGGGGAGCTCCTACAATGAGCAGTTCTTC. Full variable domain (remainder filled in from reference TRBV28 and TRBJ2-1): DVKVTQSSRYLVKRTGEKVFLECVQDMDHENMFWYRQDPGLGLRLIYFSYDVKMKEKGDIPEGYSVSREKKERFSLILESASTNQTSMYLCASGLGSSYNEQFFGPGTRLTVL.

This clonotype has at least ten counts. The V gene is TRBV12-3 or TRBV12-4, the J gene TRBJ2-7; 8 positions agree with TRBD1. The CDR3 runs to 14 residues. Trimming cost V 6 bases and J 2 bases; bases outside gene matches: 6. The CDR3 region has the DNA TGTGCCAGCAGGCTACAGGGGGTACCCTACGAGCAGTACTTC. Amino acids: CASRLQGVPYEQYF.

A single count supports this clonotype. The rearrangement links TRBV2 to TRBJ1-5; D unclear. V shed 2 bases and J shed 7 bases, with 12 bases lying between them. The CDR3 is 14 residues long. Germline-derived CDR1 and CDR2 are SNHLY and FYNNEI. The CDR3, as DNA: TGTGCCAGCAGTGAAACGGGGTCAAGCCAGCCCCAGCATTTT. As protein: CASSETGSSQPQHF.

This clonotype came up many times. The V and J genes are TRBV11-2 and TRBJ1-6; possible D gene TRBD1, 5 bases. The CDR3 has 15 amino acids. Germline V gives CDR1 SGHAT, CDR2 FQNNGV. The V gene lost 5 bases and the J gene lost 7 bases, with 15 bases spanning the gap. CDR3 sequence: CASSLVGTGNSPLHF. The CDR3 region has the DNA TGTGCCAGCAGCCTAGTGGGGACGGGGAATTCACCCCTCCACTTT. Filled out from reference TRBV11-2 and TRBJ1-6, the complete variable domain reads EAGVAQSPRYKIIEKRQSVAFWCNPISGHATLYWYQQILGQGPKLLIQFQNNGVVDDSQLPKDRFSAERLKGVDSTLKIQPAKLEDSAVYLCASSLVGTGNSPLHFGNGTRLTVT.

This clonotype was observed at least ten times. This chain uses TRBV12-5 with TRBJ2-2, with no clear D. Germline CDR1 reads LGHNT; CDR2 reads FRNRAP. The CDR3 runs to 16 residues. V shed 6 bases and J shed 5 bases, with 19 bases lying between them. In nucleotides, the CDR3 is TGTGCTAGTGGCTACGGAAATACTGCGCTTACCGGGGAGCTGTTTTTT. Its translation: CASGYGNTALTGELFF.